The sequence of this T cell receptor beta chain was determined in a study of memory CD4+ T cells and cytomegalovirus serostatus. Study information: Donors were healthy Belgian adults, fewer than ten CMV seropositive and fewer than 30 seronegative. Points from the study as a whole: CMV serostatus prediction reached median AUC approximately 0.96, or 0.89 with US-trained model. Of under 200 reported CMV TCRbeta sequences, under 80 were found in memory CD4+ repertoires.

The germline V and J ends were trimmed by 5 bases and 4 bases, with 14 bases remaining between them. This CDR3 is 13 amino acids long. The germline gives CDR1 SQVTM, CDR2 ANQGSEA. Single viable CD3+CD4+CD8-CD45RO+ cells were sorted as the memory CD4+ T cells. Regarding this clone: No antigen is known for it.

The method was immunoSEQ multiplex PCR; TCRdb's version includes in-frame clones alone and lacks a portion of them. Here the sample spans some 40,000 clones, approximately 79% being singletons. The receptor's source is an adult in good health and CMV-seropositive. What was sequenced was memory CD4+ T cells from blood. V is TRBV29-1 and J is TRBJ1-1; D is uncertain. CDR3 in amino acids: CSVQTLHGTEAFF. CDR3 bases: TGCAGCGTTCAGACCCTACACGGCACTGAAGCTTTCTTT. Together with reference TRBV29-1 and TRBJ1-1, the CDR3 gives the full variable domain: SAVISQKPSRDICQRGTSLTIQCQVDSQVTMMFWYRQQPGQSLTLIATANQGSEATYESGFVIDKFPISRPNLTFSTLTVSNMSPEDSSIYLCSVQTLHGTEAFFGQGTRLTVV.